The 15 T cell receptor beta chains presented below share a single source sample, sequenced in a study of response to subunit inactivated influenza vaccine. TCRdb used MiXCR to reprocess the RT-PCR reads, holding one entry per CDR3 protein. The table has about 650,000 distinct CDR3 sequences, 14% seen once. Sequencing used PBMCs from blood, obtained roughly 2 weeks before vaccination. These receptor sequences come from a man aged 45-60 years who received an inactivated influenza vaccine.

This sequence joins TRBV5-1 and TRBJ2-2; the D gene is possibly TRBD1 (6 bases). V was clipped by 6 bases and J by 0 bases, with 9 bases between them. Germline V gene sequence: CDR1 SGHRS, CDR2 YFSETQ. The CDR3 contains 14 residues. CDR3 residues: CASMQGTNTGELFF. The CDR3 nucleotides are TGCGCCAGCATGCAGGGGACGAACACCGGGGAGCTGTTTTTT.

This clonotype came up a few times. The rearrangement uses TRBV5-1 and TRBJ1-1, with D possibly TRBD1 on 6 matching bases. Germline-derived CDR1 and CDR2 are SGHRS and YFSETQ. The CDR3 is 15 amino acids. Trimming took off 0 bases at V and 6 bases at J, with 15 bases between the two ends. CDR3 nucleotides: TGCGCCAGCAGCTTGGCCCGGGGACATACCTCTGAAGCTTTCTTT. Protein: CASSLARGHTSEAFF.

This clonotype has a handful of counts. CDR3 in amino acids: CASSRGTSGVQYF. CDR3 nucleotides: TGTGCCAGCAGCAGAGGGACTAGCGGGGTGCAGTACTTC. The chain is built from TRBV3-1 and TRBJ2-7, with 13 bases that match TRBD2. The junction had 4 bases not matched to a gene; V was cut back by 5 bases and J by 9 bases. Germline V lookup: CDR1 LGHDT, CDR2 YNNKEL (reference sequence). The CDR3 consists of 13 residues.

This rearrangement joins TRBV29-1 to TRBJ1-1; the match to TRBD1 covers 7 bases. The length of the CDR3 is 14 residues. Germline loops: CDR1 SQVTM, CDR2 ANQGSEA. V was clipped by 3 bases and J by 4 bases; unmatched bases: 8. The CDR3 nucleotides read TGCAGCGTTGAGGAGGGGGCCAAAGGCACTGAAGCTTTCTTT. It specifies CSVEEGAKGTEAFF.

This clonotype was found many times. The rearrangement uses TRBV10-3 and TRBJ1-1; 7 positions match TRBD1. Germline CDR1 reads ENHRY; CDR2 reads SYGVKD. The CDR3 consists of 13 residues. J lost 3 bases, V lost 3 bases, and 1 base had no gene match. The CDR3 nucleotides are TGTGCCATCAGTGAAACAGGGGACACTGAAGCTTTCTTT. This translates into CAISETGDTEAFF.

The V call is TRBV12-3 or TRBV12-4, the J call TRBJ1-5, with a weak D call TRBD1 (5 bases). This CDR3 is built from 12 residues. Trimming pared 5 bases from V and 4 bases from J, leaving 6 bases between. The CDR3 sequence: CASSRGNQPQHF. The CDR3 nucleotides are TGTGCCAGCAGTAGGGGTAATCAGCCCCAGCATTTT.

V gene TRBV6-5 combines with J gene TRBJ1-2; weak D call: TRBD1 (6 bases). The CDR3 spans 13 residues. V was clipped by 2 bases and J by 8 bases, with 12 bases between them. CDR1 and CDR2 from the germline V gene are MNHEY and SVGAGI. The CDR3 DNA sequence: TGTGCCAGCAGTTACCGGGCAGGGGAAGGCTACACCTTC. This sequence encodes CASSYRAGEGYTF.

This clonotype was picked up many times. The CDR3 DNA reads as TGCAGCGTTCGTTCCGGGACTAGCGGGGGCGATACGCAGTATTTT. Its translation is CSVRSGTSGGDTQYF. The chain joins TRBV29-1 to TRBJ2-3; 14 nucleotides agree with TRBD2. Trimming at V came to 5 bases and at J to 6 bases, leaving 7 bases not matched to a gene. CDR1 and CDR2 (germline): SQVTM, ANQGSEA. The CDR3 has 15 amino acids.

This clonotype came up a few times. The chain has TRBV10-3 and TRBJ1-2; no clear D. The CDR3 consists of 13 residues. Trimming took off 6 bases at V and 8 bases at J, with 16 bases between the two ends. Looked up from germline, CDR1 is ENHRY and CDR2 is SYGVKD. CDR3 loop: CAISQEGVGGYTF. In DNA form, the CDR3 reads TGTGCCATCAGCCAGGAAGGCGTGGGGGGCTACACCTTC.

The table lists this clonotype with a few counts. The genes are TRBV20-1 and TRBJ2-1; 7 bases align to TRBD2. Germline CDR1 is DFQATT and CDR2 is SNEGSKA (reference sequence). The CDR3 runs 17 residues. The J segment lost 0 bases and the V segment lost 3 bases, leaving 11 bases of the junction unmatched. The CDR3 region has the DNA TGCAGTGCTAGTGGAGTCGGGACTACCGACTCCTACAATGAGCAGTTCTTC. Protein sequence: CSASGVGTTDSYNEQFF.

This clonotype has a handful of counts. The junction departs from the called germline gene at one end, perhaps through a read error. The CDR3 sequence: CASSLEFLNEQFF. DNA for the CDR3: TGTGCTAGCAGCTTAGAGTTCCTCAATGAGCAGTTCTTC. The chain couples TRBV7-7 to TRBJ2-1; no clear D. Germline lookup yields CDR1 SSHAT and CDR2 FNYEAQ (reference sequence). The CDR3 has 13 residues.

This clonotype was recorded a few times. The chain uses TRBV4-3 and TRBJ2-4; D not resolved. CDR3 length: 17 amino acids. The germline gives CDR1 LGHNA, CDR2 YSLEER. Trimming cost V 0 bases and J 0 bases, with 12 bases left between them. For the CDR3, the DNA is TGCGCCAGCAGCCAAGATCCCTCAGGCCTAGCCAAAAACATTCAGTACTTC. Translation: CASSQDPSGLAKNIQYF.

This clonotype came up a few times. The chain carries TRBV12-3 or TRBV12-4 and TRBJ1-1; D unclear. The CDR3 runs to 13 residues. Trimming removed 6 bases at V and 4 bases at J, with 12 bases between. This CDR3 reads CASSDFGGTEAFF. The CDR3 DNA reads TGTGCCAGCAGCGACTTTGGAGGCACTGAAGCTTTCTTT.

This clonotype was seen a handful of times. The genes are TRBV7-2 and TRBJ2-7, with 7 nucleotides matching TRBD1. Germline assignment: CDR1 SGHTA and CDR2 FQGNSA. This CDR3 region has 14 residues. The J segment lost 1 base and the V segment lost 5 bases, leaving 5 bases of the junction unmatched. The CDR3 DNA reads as TGTGCCAGCAGCCCATACAGGGGTTCCTACGAGCAGTACTTC. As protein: CASSPYRGSYEQYF.

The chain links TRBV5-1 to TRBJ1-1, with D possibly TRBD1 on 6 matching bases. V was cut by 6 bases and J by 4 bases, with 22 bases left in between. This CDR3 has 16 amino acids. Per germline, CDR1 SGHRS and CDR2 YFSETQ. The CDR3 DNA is TGCGCCAGCAATTTCGAGGGAGGGGGAACGAGCACTGAAGCTTTCTTT. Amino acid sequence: CASNFEGGGTSTEAFF. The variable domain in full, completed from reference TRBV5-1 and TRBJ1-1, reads KAGVTQTPRYLIKTRGQQVTLSCSPISGHRSVSWYQQTPGQGLQFLFEYFSETQRNKGNFPGRFSGRQFSNSRSEMNVSTLELGDSALYLCASNFEGGGTSTEAFFGQGTRLTVV.